This entry is about one T cell receptor (beta chain). What it binds is not known. Other DNA sequences from this sample encode an identical CDR3 as well. The source of the sample is a study of Ad26.COV2.S vaccination and SARS-CoV-2 variants. General study findings and limits: Vaccinees and placebo recipients showed similar non-spike TCR breadth.

The treatment here: about 20 received Ad26.COV2.S at low or high dose, single or two shots; five or six received placebo; per-sample allocation not given. Sampling was done on day 63 after the first vaccine or placebo injection. Vaccine was an Ad26 vector expressing Wuhan-strain SARS-CoV-2 spike. The CDR3 contains 15 residues. V dropped 4 bases and J dropped 3; count of bases not matched to a gene: 3. The V gene's germline CDR1 is SGHRS and CDR2 YFSETQ. The table came from immunoSEQ multiplex PCR; TCRdb's copy has only in-frame clones and leaves some out. The table records about 400,000 clones, roughly 85% of them present only once.

The clonotype originates from a person between 18 and 65 years old who received the Ad26.COV2.S COVID-19 vaccine or a placebo. This specimen consisted of peripheral blood, obtained in a trial of Ad26.COV2.S vaccine versus placebo. This sequence joins TRBV5-1 and TRBJ2-5; 13 positions match TRBD2. This chain's CDR3 is CASSPGLAGEETQYF. In DNA form, the CDR3 reads TGCGCCAGCAGCCCAGGACTAGCGGGAGAAGAGACCCAGTACTTC.